This T cell receptor beta chain was profiled in a study of blood T cell repertoires in COVID-19. The protocol was immunoSEQ multiplex PCR, while the TCRdb copy is restricted to in-frame clones and leaves out a portion. The data hold roughly 95,000 clones, with 75% to 95% observed a single time. The CDR3 runs 13 residues. Germline values: CDR1 SGHTA, CDR2 FQGNSA. V was pared by 1 base and J by 4 bases, with 7 bases between. The origin of this receptor is a woman aged 50 to 60 in a cohort sampled during active COVID-19. Sequenced: peripheral blood. The chain joins TRBV7-2 to TRBJ1-2, with unresolved D. In nucleotides, the CDR3 is TGTGCCAGCAGCTTAGGGCACAGCTATGGCTACACCTTC. Its translation is CASSLGHSYGYTF.